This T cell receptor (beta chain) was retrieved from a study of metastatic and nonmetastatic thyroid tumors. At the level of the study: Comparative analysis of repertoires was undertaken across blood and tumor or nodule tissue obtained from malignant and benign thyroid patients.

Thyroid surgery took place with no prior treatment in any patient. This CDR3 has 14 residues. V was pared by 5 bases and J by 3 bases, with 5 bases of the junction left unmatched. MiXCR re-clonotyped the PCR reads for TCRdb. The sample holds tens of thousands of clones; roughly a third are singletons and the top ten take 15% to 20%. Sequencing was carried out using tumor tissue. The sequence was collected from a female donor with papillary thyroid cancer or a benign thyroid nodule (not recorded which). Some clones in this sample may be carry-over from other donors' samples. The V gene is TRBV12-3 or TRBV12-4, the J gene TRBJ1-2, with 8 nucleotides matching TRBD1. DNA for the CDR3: TGTGCCAGCAGTCAGACAGGGGAGTACTATGGCTACACCTTC. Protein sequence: CASSQTGEYYGYTF.